The 7 T cell receptor beta chains listed next were all sequenced from one sample in a study of blood T cells in healthy people across ages. It was with a sample-barcoded 5' primer and a J-beta primer mix that a second PCR of roughly 6 to 12 cycles was run. One entry per CDR3 protein, called by TCRdb with MiXCR from the 5' RACE reads. Of 1,500,000 or so distinct CDR3 sequences in the sample, approximately 60% were seen once. Sequencing was performed on blood. The receptor source for this set is a young man in good health.

The chain carries TRBV10-1 and TRBJ2-5; D is possibly TRBD1 (6 bases). V lost 1 base to trimming and J lost 0 bases, with 9 bases between them. From germline, CDR1 is WNHNN and CDR2 SYGVQD (reference sequence). The CDR3 is made up of 15 amino acids. The CDR3 spells CASSELRQDQETQYF. DNA for the CDR3: TGCGCCAGCAGTGAGTTGAGACAGGACCAAGAGACCCAGTACTTC.

The chain carries TRBV20-1 and TRBJ2-3; 7 positions match TRBD2. The CDR3 covers 13 residues. CDR1 DFQATT and CDR2 SNEGSKA come from the germline V gene (reference sequence). CDR3 amino acids: CSSAGERTDTQYF. As DNA, the CDR3 is TGCAGCTCGGCGGGGGAGAGGACAGATACGCAGTATTTT.

The chain joins TRBV28 to TRBJ2-1, with a possible D match to TRBD2 (5 bases). This CDR3 has 13 amino acids. Between the trimmed V and J ends, which lost 3 bases and 10 bases, there was a span of 13 bases. The V gene's germline CDR1 is MDHEN and CDR2 SYDVKM. The CDR3 reads CASSLQSDYEQFF. Written as DNA, the CDR3 is TGTGCCAGCAGTTTGCAGTCCGACTACGAGCAGTTCTTC.

The gene calls are TRBV5-1 and TRBJ2-1; 10 bases match TRBD1. This CDR3 region has 15 residues. Trimming took 4 bases from V and 6 from J; bases not matched to a gene: 7. Germline CDR1 is SGHRS and CDR2 is YFSETQ. DNA for the CDR3: TGCGCCAGCAGCATGACAGGGGGCTCTGGCAATGAGCAGTTCTTC. It specifies CASSMTGGSGNEQFF.

This chain connects TRBV7-9 to TRBJ2-7; D might be TRBD1 or TRBD2, each matching 5 bases. This CDR3 is built from 14 residues. Trimming took off 5 bases at V and 5 bases at J, with 16 bases between the two ends. Germline V lookup: CDR1 SEHNR, CDR2 FQNEAQ (reference sequence). Here the CDR3 reads CASSQKGDLNEQYF. The CDR3 coding sequence is TGTGCCAGCAGCCAGAAAGGGGACCTCAACGAGCAGTACTTC.

This chain joins TRBV5-1 and TRBJ2-5, with D uncertain. There are 14 residues in the CDR3. Per the germline V gene, CDR1 is SGHRS and CDR2 is YFSETQ. Trimming removed 5 bases at V and 6 bases at J, with 17 bases between. This CDR3 is CASSFDEFRKTQYF. The CDR3 bases are TGCGCCAGCAGTTTTGACGAATTTAGGAAGACCCAGTACTTC. Complete variable domain (other parts from reference TRBV5-1 and TRBJ2-5): KAGVTQTPRYLIKTRGQQVTLSCSPISGHRSVSWYQQTPGQGLQFLFEYFSETQRNKGNFPGRFSGRQFSNSRSEMNVSTLELGDSALYLCASSFDEFRKTQYFGPGTRLLVL.

The J gene is TRBJ2-1, the V gene TRBV7-2, with D uncertain. Trimming stripped 0 bases from V and 4 bases from J, with 10 bases between. Germline loops: CDR1 SGHTA, CDR2 FQGNSA. The length of the CDR3 is 15 residues. As DNA, the CDR3 is TGTGCCAGCAGCTTAGCGTTTCTGGGGTACAATGAGCAGTTCTTC. It encodes CASSLAFLGYNEQFF.